This TCR beta chain originates from a study of blood T cells in healthy people across ages. Sample-barcoded 5' priming and a J-beta primer mix drove a second PCR of 7 to 11 cycles. Unique molecular identifiers of 12 random nucleotides labeled each cDNA. TCRdb re-called the 5' RACE reads through MiXCR, storing one row per CDR3 protein. In the table there are about 1,500,000 distinct CDR3 sequences, approximately 30% of which are singletons. This clonotype turned up a few times. This CDR3 is 13 amino acids long. With 10 bases removed from V and 4 bases from J, the gap between germline ends came to 16 bases. Germline CDR1 and CDR2: WSHSY and SAAADI. Caucasian, healthy and from Russia, the donors were aged between about 6 and 90.

This sequence originates from a woman aged 25-40 years in good health. The sequenced sample consisted of blood. The V gene is TRBV10-2, the J gene TRBJ1-1, with D maybe TRBD1 (5 bases). CDR3 DNA sequence: TGCGCCACCAGGGTCGGGTATAGCACTGAAGCTTTCTTT. Protein sequence: CATRVGYSTEAFF.